These T cell receptor beta chains were read from a single sample in a study of control samples from healthy donors and cancer patients. Profiled with immunoSEQ multiplex PCR; TCRdb holds only in-frame clones, not every one. This sample has some 73,000 clones, with roughly 94% found just once. Material: blood. Every receptor here comes from a woman between 40 and 55 years old in good health. Both conserved end residues are part of each CDR3. A D gene is named only where the DNA matches it firmly. Some rows mark clone size as missing; the rest say once, few, many or name a class of expanded clone.

D gene: -; J gene: TRBJ2-3; V gene: TRBV30; clone size: -; CDR3 protein: CAWSRGGPDTQYF; CDR3 DNA: TGTGCCTGGAGTAGGGGGGGCCCAGATACGCAGTATTTT
D gene: -; J gene: TRBJ2-2; V gene: TRBV7-9; clone size: -; CDR3 protein: CATNFLGERPDTGELFF; CDR3 DNA: TGTGCCACAAACTTCCTAGGAGAGCGCCCGGACACCGGGGAGCTGTTTTTT
D gene: TRBD1; J gene: TRBJ1-1; V gene: TRBV5-1; clone size: once; CDR3 protein: CASSLGTGEAFF; CDR3 DNA: TGCGCCAGCAGCTTGGGGACAGGGGAAGCTTTCTTT
D gene: TRBD2; J gene: TRBJ2-7; V gene: TRBV4-2; clone size: -; CDR3 protein: CASSPGTSGDYEQYF; CDR3 DNA: TGTGCCAGCAGCCCGGGGACTAGCGGGGACTACGAGCAGTACTTC
D gene: -; J gene: TRBJ2-1; V gene: TRBV12-3/TRBV12-4; clone size: few; CDR3 protein: CASSLLDLNEQFF; CDR3 DNA: TGTGCCAGCAGTTTACTAGATCTCAATGAGCAGTTCTTC
D gene: -; J gene: TRBJ1-2; V gene: TRBV3-1/TRBV3-2; clone size: -; CDR3 protein: CASTHGYGYTF; CDR3 DNA: TGTGCCAGCACCCATGGGTATGGCTACACCTTC
D gene: -; J gene: TRBJ1-2; V gene: TRBV13; clone size: -; CDR3 protein: CASRLYSPGYGYTF; CDR3 DNA: TGTGCCAGCCGGTTATACTCACCGGGTTATGGCTACACCTTC
D gene: -; J gene: TRBJ2-5; V gene: TRBV7-8; clone size: -; CDR3 protein: CASSRDQETQYF; CDR3 DNA: TGTGCCAGCAGCAGGGACCAAGAGACCCAGTACTTC
D gene: -; J gene: TRBJ2-6; V gene: TRBV7-3; clone size: once; CDR3 protein: CASSLGHSGANVLTF; CDR3 DNA: TGTGCCAGCAGCTTGGGACACTCTGGGGCCAACGTCCTGACTTTC
D gene: TRBD2; J gene: TRBJ2-3; V gene: TRBV7-9; clone size: -; CDR3 protein: CASSLGAGTSGGADTQYF; CDR3 DNA: TGTGCCAGCAGCCTTGGCGCCGGGACTAGCGGGGGCGCAGATACGCAGTATTTT
D gene: TRBD1; J gene: TRBJ1-4; V gene: TRBV25-1; clone size: -; CDR3 protein: CASSGHRGRDEKLFF; CDR3 DNA: TGTGCCAGCAGTGGACACAGGGGGCGCGATGAAAAACTGTTTTTT